Given below is one T cell receptor (beta chain) in context. The CDR3 is 14 residues long. The germline V gene encodes CDR1 KGHSH and CDR2 LQKENI. The V segment lost 6 bases and the J segment 6 bases; nucleotides outside the gene matches: 6. This specimen comes from a study of shared clonotypes between healthy human individuals. For sorted subsets, about 200 ng DNA per replicate equaled about 30,000 T cell genomes. Assay: immunoSEQ multiplex PCR; the TCRdb copy retains only in-frame clones and omits some. The table lists 2 million to 2.5 million clones, more than 80% of them singletons, with under 0.45% in the top ten.

Sequencing was performed on naive CD4+ T cells from PBMCs. Noted subset: CD45RA+ positively selected. The TCR comes from a man aged 18-30 years in good health. Some clones in this sample may be carry-over from other donors' samples. The chain carries TRBV18 and TRBJ1-5; 9 positions match TRBD1. The CDR3 protein is CASSGGQGIQPQHF. CDR3 nucleotides: TGTGCCAGCTCCGGGGGACAGGGAATTCAGCCCCAGCATTTT.